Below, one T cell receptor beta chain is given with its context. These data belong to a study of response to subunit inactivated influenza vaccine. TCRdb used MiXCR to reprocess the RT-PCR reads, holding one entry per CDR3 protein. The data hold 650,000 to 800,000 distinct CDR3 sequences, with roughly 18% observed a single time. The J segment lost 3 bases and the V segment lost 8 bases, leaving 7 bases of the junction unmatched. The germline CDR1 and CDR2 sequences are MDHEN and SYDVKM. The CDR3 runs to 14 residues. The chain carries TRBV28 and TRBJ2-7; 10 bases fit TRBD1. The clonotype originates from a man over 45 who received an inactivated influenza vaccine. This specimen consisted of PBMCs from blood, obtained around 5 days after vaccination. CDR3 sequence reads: CASALGDRGYEQYF. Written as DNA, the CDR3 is TGTGCCAGCGCCCTCGGGGACAGGGGCTACGAGCAGTACTTC.